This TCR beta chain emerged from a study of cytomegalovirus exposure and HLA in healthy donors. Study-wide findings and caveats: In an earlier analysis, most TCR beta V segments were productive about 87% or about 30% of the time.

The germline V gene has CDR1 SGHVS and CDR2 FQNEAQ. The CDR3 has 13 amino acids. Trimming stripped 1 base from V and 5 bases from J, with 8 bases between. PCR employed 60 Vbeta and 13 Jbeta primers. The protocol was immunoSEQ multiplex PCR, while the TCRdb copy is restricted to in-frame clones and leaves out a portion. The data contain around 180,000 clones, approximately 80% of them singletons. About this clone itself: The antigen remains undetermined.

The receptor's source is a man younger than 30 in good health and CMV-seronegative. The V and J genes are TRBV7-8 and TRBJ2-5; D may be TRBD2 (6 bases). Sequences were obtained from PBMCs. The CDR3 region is CASSLVAEETQYF. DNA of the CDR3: TGTGCCAGCAGCTTAGTAGCGGAGGAGACCCAGTACTTC.